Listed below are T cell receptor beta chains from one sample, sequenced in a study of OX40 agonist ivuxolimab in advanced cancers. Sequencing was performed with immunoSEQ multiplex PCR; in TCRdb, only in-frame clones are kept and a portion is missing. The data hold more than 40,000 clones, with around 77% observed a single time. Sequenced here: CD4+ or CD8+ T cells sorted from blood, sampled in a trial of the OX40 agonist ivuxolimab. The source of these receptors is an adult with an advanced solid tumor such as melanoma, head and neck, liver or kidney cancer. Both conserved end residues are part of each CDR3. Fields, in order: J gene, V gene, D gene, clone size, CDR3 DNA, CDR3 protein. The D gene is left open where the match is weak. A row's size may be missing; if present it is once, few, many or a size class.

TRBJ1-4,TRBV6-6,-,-,TGTGCCAGCAGTTACTCCCGGGTTAATGAAAAACTGTTTTTT,CASSYSRVNEKLFF
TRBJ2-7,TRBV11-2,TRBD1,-,TGTGCCAGCAGCTTACAGGGGGCGCGTATCGAGCAGTACTTC,CASSLQGARIEQYF
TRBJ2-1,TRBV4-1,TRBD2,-,TGCGCCAGCAGCCCGGGACTAGCGGGAGGGCCGGGAAATGAGCAGTTCTTC,CASSPGLAGGPGNEQFF
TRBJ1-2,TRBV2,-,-,TGTGCCAGCAGGCAAGCGCAGTGGAGATATGGCTACACCTTC,CASRQAQWRYGYTF
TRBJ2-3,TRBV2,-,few,TGTGCCAGCAAGGCACAGCAGGGCGATATGGCGCAGTATTTT,CASKAQQGDMAQYF
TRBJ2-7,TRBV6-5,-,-,TGTGCCAGCAGTTATCCACTAGCTAAAAGTTACGAGCAGTACTTC,CASSYPLAKSYEQYF
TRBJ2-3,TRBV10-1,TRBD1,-,TGCGCCAGCTCCCGGGACAGCCGAACAGATACGCAGTATTTT,CASSRDSRTDTQYF
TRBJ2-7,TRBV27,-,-,TGTGCCAGCACTAACCGGGGGACGGGGGCGGTCTACGAGCAGTACTTC,CASTNRGTGAVYEQYF
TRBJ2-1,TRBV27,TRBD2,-,TGTGCCAGCAGTGTAAAGGGACTAGCGGGCGAATCAAGGGCCTACAATGAGCAGTTCTTC,CASSVKGLAGESRAYNEQFF
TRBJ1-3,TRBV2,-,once,TGTGCCAGCAGTGAAGCCAGGGGTTCCGGCTCTTCTGGAAACACCATATATTTT,CASSEARGSGSSGNTIYF